This entry features one TCR beta chain sequence. Its target is unknown. Some clones are missing from TCRdb's copy, which holds only in-frame ones; the method was immunoSEQ multiplex PCR. The table lists about 330,000 clones, about nine tenths of them singletons. This entry is derived from a study of shared clonotypes between healthy human individuals. Study details: The study used three CD4 naive, three CD4 memory, two CD8 naive and one CD8 memory plate per donor.

CDR1 is SNHLY, CDR2 FYNNEI, per germline. This CDR3 region has 14 residues. The V gene lost 7 bases and the J gene lost 2 bases, with 11 bases spanning the gap. Whole-study findings and limits: Several donors held around 5% of naive CD4 clonotypes in common.

This TCR came from a man aged 18 to 30 in good health. The chain is built from TRBV2 and TRBJ2-2; D is possibly TRBD1 (6 bases). Sample: memory CD8+ T cells sorted from blood. Stated subset: CD45RO+ cells pooled with CCR7-negative TemRA cells. As DNA, the CDR3 is TGTGCCAGCACCAGGACAGTCAACACCGGGGAGCTGTTTTTT. This encodes CASTRTVNTGELFF. The variable domain in full, with the rest retrieved from reference TRBV2 and TRBJ2-2, is EPEVTQTPSHQVTQMGQEVILRCVPISNHLYFYWYRQILGQKVEFLVSFYNNEISEKSEIFDDQFSVERPDGSNFTLKIRSTKLEDSAMYFCASTRTVNTGELFFGEGSRLTVL.